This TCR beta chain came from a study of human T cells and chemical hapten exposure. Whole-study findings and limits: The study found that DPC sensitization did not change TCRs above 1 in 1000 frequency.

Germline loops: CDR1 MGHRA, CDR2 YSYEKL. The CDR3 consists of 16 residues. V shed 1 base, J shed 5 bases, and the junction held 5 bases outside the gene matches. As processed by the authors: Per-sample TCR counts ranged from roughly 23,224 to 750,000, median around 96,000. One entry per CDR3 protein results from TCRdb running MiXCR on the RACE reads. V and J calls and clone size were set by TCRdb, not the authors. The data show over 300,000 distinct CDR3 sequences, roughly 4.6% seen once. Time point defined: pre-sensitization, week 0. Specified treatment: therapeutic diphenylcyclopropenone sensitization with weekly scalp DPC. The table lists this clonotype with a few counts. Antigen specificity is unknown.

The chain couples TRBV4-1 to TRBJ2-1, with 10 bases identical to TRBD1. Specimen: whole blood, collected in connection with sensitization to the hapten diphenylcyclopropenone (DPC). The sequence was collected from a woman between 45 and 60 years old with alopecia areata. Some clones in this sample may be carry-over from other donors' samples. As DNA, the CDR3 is TGCGCCAGCAGCCAAGGTCCGGGACAGGGGAACAATGAGCAGTTCTTC. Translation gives CASSQGPGQGNNEQFF.